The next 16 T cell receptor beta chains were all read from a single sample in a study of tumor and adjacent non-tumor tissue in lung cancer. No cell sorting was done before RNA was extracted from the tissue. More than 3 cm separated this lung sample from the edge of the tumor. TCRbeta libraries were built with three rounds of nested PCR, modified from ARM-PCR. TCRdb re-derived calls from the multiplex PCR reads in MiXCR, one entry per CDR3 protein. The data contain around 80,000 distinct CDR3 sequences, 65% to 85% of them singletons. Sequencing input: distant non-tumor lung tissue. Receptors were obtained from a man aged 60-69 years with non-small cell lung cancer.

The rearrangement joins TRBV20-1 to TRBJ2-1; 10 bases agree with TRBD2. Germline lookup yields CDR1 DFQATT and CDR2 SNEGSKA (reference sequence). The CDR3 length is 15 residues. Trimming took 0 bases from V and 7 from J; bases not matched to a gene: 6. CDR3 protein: CSAREGSGRINEQFF. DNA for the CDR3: TGCAGTGCTAGAGAGGGTAGCGGGAGGATTAATGAGCAGTTCTTC.

CDR3 DNA: TGCGCCAACGGCCAAGAACAGGGGAACTATGGCTACACCTTC. Protein product: CANGQEQGNYGYTF. The V call is TRBV4-3, the J call TRBJ1-2; 7 bases match TRBD1. The V segment lost 10 bases and the J segment 2 bases; nucleotides outside the gene matches: 10. This CDR3 spans 14 amino acids. Germline CDR1 is LGHNA and CDR2 is YSLEER.

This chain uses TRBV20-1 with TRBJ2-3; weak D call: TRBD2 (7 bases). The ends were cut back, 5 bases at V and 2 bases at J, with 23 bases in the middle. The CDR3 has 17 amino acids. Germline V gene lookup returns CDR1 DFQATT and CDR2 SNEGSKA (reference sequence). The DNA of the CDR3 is TGCAGTGCTCCCACGGCGGGGGCCATGTATCACACAGATACGCAGTATTTT. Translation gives CSAPTAGAMYHTDTQYF.

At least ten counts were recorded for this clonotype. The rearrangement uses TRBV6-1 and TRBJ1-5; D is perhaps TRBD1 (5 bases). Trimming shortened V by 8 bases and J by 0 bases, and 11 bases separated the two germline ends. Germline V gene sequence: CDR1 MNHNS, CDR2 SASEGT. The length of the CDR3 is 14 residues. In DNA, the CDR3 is TGTGCCAGCGGGGGACGGTATAGCAATCAGCCCCAGCATTTT. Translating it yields CASGGRYSNQPQHF.

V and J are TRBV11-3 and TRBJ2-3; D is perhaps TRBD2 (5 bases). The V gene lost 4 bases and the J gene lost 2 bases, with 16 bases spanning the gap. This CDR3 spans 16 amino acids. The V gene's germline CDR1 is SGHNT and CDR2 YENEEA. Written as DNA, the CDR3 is TGTGCCAGCAGCTCCGGACTCTTATGTGACACAGATACGCAGTATTTT. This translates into CASSSGLLCDTDTQYF. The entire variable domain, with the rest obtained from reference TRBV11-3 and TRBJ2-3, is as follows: EAGVVQSPRYKIIEKKQPVAFWCNPISGHNTLYWYLQNLGQGPELLIRYENEEAVDDSQLPKDRFSAERLKGVDSTLKIQPAELGDSAVYLCASSSGLLCDTDTQYFGPGTRLTVL.

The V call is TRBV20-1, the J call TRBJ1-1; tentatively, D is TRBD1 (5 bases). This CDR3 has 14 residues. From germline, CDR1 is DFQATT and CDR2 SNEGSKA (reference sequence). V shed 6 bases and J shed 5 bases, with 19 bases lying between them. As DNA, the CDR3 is TGCAGTGCGATAAAACAGGCGTTGGTTACTGAAGCTTTCTTT. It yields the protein CSAIKQALVTEAFF.

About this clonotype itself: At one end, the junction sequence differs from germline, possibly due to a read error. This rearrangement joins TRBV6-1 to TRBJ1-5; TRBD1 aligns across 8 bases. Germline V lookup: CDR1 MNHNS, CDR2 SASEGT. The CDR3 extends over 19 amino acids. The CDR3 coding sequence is TGTGCCAGCAGCGCCTTAGGGCCCGACAGGGGTGAGTTGAGTCAGCCCCAGCATTTC. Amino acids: CASSALGPDRGELSQPQHF.

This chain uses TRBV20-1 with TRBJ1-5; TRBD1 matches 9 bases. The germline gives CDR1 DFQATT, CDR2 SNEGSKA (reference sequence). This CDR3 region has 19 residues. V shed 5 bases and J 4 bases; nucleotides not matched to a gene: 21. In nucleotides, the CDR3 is TGCAGTGCTCGAGGGGGGGGCACAGGGGGCATTGTAGCAAATCAGCCCCAGCATTTT. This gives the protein CSARGGGTGGIVANQPQHF.

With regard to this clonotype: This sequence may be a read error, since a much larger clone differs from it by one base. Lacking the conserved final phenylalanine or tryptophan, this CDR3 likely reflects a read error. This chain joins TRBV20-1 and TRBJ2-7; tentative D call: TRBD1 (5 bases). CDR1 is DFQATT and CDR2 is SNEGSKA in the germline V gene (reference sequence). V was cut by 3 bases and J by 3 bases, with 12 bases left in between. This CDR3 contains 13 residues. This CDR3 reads CSASGTGFYEQYI. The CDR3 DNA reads TGCAGTGCTAGTGGAACAGGCTTCTACGAGCAGTACATC.

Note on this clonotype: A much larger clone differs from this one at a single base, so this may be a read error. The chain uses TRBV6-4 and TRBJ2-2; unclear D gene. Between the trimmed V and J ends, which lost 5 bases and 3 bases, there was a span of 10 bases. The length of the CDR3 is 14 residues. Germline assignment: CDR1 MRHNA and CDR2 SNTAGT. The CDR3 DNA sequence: TGTGCCAGCAGTTCGATGGGTGACACCGGGGAGCTGTTTTTT. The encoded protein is CASSSMGDTGELFF.

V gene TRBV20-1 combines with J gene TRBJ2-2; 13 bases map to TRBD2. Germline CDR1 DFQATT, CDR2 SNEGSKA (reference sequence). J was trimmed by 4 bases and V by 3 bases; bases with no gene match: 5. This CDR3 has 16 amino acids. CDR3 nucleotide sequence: TGCAGTGCTAGGAGGACTAGCGGGGGAGTCACCGGGGAGCTGTTTTTT. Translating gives CSARRTSGGVTGELFF.

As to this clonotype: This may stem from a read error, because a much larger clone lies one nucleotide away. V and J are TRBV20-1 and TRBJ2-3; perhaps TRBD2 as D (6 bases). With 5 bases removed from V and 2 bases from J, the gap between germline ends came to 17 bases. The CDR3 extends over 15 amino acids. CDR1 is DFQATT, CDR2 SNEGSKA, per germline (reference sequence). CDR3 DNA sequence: TGCAGTGCTCGCGACGGGGGAGTGACCACAGATACGCAGTATTTT. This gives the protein CSARDGGVTTDTQYF.

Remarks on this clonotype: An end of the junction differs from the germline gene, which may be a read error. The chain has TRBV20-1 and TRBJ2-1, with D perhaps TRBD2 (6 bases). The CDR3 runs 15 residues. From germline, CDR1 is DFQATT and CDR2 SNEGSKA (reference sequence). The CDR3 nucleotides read TGCAGTGCTAGGACCCTAGCGTTCTCCTACAATGAGCACTTATTC. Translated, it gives CSARTLAFSYNEHLF.

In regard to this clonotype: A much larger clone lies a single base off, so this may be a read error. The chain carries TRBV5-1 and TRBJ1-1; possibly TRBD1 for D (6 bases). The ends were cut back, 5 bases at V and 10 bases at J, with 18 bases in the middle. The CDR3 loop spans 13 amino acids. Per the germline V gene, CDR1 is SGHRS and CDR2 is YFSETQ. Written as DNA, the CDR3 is TGCGCCAGCAGTTCCGTCAGGGGAGATGGAGCTTTCTTT. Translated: CASSSVRGDGAFF.

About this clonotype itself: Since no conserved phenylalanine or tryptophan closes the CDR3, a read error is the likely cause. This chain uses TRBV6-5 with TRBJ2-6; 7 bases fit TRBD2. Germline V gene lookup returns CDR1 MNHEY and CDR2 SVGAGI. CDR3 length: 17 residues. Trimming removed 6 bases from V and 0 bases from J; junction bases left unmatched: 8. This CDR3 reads CASSLAGAGSGANVLTL. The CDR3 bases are TGTGCCAGCAGCCTGGCGGGAGCCGGCTCTGGGGCCAACGTCCTGACTTTA.

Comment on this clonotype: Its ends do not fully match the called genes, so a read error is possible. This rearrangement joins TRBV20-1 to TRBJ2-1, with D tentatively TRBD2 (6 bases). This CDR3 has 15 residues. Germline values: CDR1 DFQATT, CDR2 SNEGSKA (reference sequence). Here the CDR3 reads CSAREGSGRSNEHFF. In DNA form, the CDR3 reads TGCAGTGCTAGAGAGGGTAGTGGGAGGAGCAATGAGCATTTCTTC.